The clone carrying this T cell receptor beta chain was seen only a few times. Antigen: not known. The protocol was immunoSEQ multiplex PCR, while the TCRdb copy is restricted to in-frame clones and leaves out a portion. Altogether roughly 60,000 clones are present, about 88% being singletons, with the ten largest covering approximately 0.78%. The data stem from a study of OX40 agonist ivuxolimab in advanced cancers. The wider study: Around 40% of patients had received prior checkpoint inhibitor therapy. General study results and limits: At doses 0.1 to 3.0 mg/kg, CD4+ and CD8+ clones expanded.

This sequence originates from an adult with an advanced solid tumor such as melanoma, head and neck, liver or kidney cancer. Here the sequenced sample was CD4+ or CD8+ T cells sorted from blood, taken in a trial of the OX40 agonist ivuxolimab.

CDR3 sequence (DNA): TGTGCCAGCAGTAGGACTGCGCGCGGGAGCACAGATACGCAGTATTTT. This codes for CASSRTARGSTDTQYF. J is TRBJ2-3 and V is TRBV6-6; D is perhaps TRBD2 (5 bases). The V end was cut by 5 bases, the J end by 0 bases, with 15 bases between. This CDR3 is 16 amino acids long. Germline V gene sequence: CDR1 MNHNY, CDR2 SVGAGI (reference sequence).